The source of this T cell receptor (beta chain) is a study of blood T cell repertoires in COVID-19. TCRdb's copy holds only in-frame clones and misses some; the assay was immunoSEQ multiplex PCR. Among roughly 68,000 clones listed, 82% were seen once. Trimming cost V 4 bases and J 8 bases; bases outside gene matches: 6. CDR1 and CDR2 (germline): SGHTA, FQGTGA. The CDR3 contains 13 residues. V and J are TRBV7-3 and TRBJ1-2; 8 nucleotides align to TRBD1. Sequencing was performed on peripheral blood. This TCR derives from an older man with active COVID-19. CDR3 region: CASSSTGAGGYTF. CDR3 nucleotides: TGTGCCAGCAGCTCGACAGGGGCAGGAGGCTACACCTTC. Based on the CDR3 plus reference TRBV7-3 and TRBJ1-2, the full variable domain is GAGVSQTPSNKVTEKGKYVELRCDPISGHTALYWYRQSLGQGPEFLIYFQGTGAADDSGLPNDRFFAVRPEGSVSTLKIQRTERGDSAVYLCASSSTGAGGYTFGSGTRLTVV.